Sequencing of this T cell receptor beta chain was carried out in a study of blood T cell repertoires in COVID-19. Study as a whole: The analysed material was cDNA or gDNA that came from T cells, B-cell-depleted T cells, or PBMCs.

The CDR3 contains 13 residues. Germline V gene data show CDR1 as SGHTA and CDR2 as FQGNSA. J was trimmed by 8 bases and V by 5 bases; bases with no gene match: 7. This clone has only one observation. Produced via immunoSEQ multiplex PCR; TCRdb's table is partial and in-frame only. This repertoire shows about 40,000 clones, around 85% found once; its top ten account for about 5%. The receptor was isolated from a man aged 40-55 years with active COVID-19. This chain joins TRBV7-2 and TRBJ2-7, with 9 positions matching TRBD1. Sequencing input: peripheral blood. The CDR3 region has the DNA TGTGCCAGCAGCCCGCCGGACAGGGGCCAGCAGTACTTC. This codes for CASSPPDRGQQYF.